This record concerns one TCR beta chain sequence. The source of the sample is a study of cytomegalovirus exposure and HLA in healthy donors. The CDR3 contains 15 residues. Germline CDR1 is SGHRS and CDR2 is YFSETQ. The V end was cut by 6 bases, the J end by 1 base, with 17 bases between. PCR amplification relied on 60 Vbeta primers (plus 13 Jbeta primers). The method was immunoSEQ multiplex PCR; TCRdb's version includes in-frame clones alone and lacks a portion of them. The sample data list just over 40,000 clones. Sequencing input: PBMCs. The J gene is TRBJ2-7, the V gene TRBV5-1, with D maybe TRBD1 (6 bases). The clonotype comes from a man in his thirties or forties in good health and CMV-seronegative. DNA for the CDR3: TGCGCCAGCACCCGGGGAACAGGGCGATCCTACGAGCAGTACTTC. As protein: CASTRGTGRSYEQYF.